These T cell receptor beta chains were read from a single sample in a study of cytotoxic CD8 clonotypes in ibrutinib-treated CLL. Data came from immunoSEQ multiplex PCR; TCRdb stores just in-frame clones and leaves some out. Of some 15,000 clones listed, 64% are singletons. Sequencing was performed on PBMCs, taken before ibrutinib treatment. The receptors originated from a human donor with chronic lymphocytic leukemia. Each CDR3 is given with its conserved first and last residue. Each record gives: clone size, J gene, V gene, D gene, CDR3 protein, CDR3 DNA. The D gene is left open where the match is weak. The size of a clone is reported for some rows only, either as once, few or many, or as a class for expanded clones.

size: once; J: TRBJ1-5; V: TRBV18; D: .; CDR3: CASSPEGNQPQHF; DNA: TGTGCCAGCTCACCAGAGGGGAATCAGCCCCAGCATTTT
size: .; J: TRBJ1-2; V: TRBV27; D: .; CDR3: CASSPQGHGYTF; DNA: TGTGCCAGCAGTCCACAGGGTCATGGCTACACCTTC
size: once; J: TRBJ2-1; V: TRBV27; D: TRBD2; CDR3: CASSPRGDNEQFF; DNA: TGTGCCAGCAGTCCTCGGGGGGACAATGAGCAGTTCTTC
size: .; J: TRBJ2-2; V: TRBV5-4; D: .; CDR3: CASSIVVGELFF; DNA: TGTGCCAGCAGCATAGTTGTCGGGGAGCTGTTTTTT
size: .; J: TRBJ1-5; V: TRBV29-1; D: .; CDR3: CSVASSPNQPQHF; DNA: TGCAGCGTTGCAAGCAGCCCCAATCAGCCCCAGCATTTT
size: .; J: TRBJ1-2; V: TRBV25-1; D: .; CDR3: CATINREGYGYTF; DNA: TGTGCCACTATAAACAGGGAAGGCTATGGCTACACCTTC
size: .; J: TRBJ1-6; V: TRBV7-8; D: .; CDR3: CASSLADQGGGSPLHF; DNA: TGTGCCAGCAGCTTAGCTGATCAGGGTGGGGGTTCACCCCTCCACTTT
size: .; J: TRBJ1-5; V: TRBV7-6; D: .; CDR3: CASSPGSGNQPQHF; DNA: TGTGCCAGCAGCCCAGGGTCGGGCAATCAGCCCCAGCATTTT
size: .; J: TRBJ1-1; V: TRBV6-4; D: TRBD1; CDR3: CASSDWGTGAFF; DNA: TGTGCCAGCAGTGATTGGGGGACAGGGGCTTTCTTT
size: .; J: TRBJ1-2; V: TRBV10-2; D: .; CDR3: CASSGDSYGYTF; DNA: TGCGCCAGCTCCGGGGACTCGTATGGCTACACCTTC
size: .; J: TRBJ2-2; V: TRBV7-9; D: TRBD1; CDR3: CASSPRQGVGELFF; DNA: TGTGCCAGCAGCCCCAGACAGGGGGTCGGGGAGCTGTTTTTT
size: .; J: TRBJ2-2; V: TRBV18; D: .; CDR3: CASSLGTAATTGELFF; DNA: TGTGCCAGCTCACTAGGGACGGCAGCGACCACCGGGGAGCTGTTTTTT
size: few; J: TRBJ1-2; V: TRBV19; D: TRBD1; CDR3: CASSTSTGLPYGYTF; DNA: TGTGCCAGTAGTACCTCGACAGGGCTGCCCTATGGCTACACCTTC
size: .; J: TRBJ1-1; V: TRBV27; D: .; CDR3: CASSFNPLQGNTEAFF; DNA: TGTGCCAGCAGCTTCAACCCACTACAGGGAAACACTGAAGCTTTCTTT
size: few; J: TRBJ1-6; V: TRBV10-3; D: .; CDR3: CAISKDPGSSYNSPLHF; DNA: TGTGCCATCAGTAAAGATCCAGGGTCTTCTTATAATTCACCCCTCCACTTT
size: .; J: TRBJ2-3; V: TRBV29-1; D: .; CDR3: CSVAVGLGDTQYF; DNA: TGCAGCGTTGCTGTGGGGTTAGGGGATACGCAGTATTTT
size: .; J: TRBJ1-1; V: TRBV27; D: .; CDR3: CASIIFPGSNTEAFF; DNA: TGTGCCAGCATCATATTCCCAGGGTCGAACACTGAAGCTTTCTTT
size: few; J: TRBJ2-1; V: TRBV19; D: .; CDR3: CASMRGNDIRQGEQFF; DNA: TGTGCCAGTATGAGGGGGAATGATATACGGCAGGGTGAGCAGTTCTTC
size: .; J: TRBJ2-5; V: TRBV5-1; D: TRBD2; CDR3: CASSLPLLAGGLQETQYF; DNA: TGCGCCAGCAGCTTGCCTCTTCTGGCGGGGGGACTCCAAGAGACCCAGTACTTC
size: once; J: TRBJ2-1; V: TRBV5-4; D: .; CDR3: CASSPGVGRDEQFF; DNA: TGTGCCAGCAGCCCCGGGGTAGGTCGAGATGAGCAGTTCTTC
size: .; J: TRBJ2-5; V: TRBV5-4; D: TRBD1; CDR3: CASSLGQGARETQYF; DNA: TGTGCCAGCAGCTTGGGGCAGGGGGCGCGGGAGACCCAGTACTTC
size: few; J: TRBJ1-1; V: TRBV7-9; D: TRBD1; CDR3: CASRPGQSNTEAFF; DNA: TGTGCCAGCAGACCGGGACAGAGTAACACTGAAGCTTTCTTT
size: .; J: TRBJ2-1; V: TRBV7-9; D: .; CDR3: CASSLGGINNEQFF; DNA: TGTGCCAGCAGCTTAGGCGGGATCAACAATGAGCAGTTCTTC
size: .; J: TRBJ1-2; V: TRBV5-4; D: TRBD1; CDR3: CASSIQGRGNYGYTF; DNA: TGTGCCAGCAGCATACAGGGGAGGGGTAACTATGGCTACACCTTC
size: .; J: TRBJ2-3; V: TRBV27; D: TRBD2; CDR3: CASRGGAGLEQDTQYF; DNA: TGTGCCAGCAGGGGCGGAGCGGGACTAGAGCAAGATACGCAGTATTTT
size: once; J: TRBJ1-3; V: TRBV18; D: TRBD1; CDR3: CASSTGGTGNTIYF; DNA: TGTGCCAGCTCCACAGGGGGAACTGGAAACACCATATATTTT
size: few; J: TRBJ1-4; V: TRBV5-5; D: TRBD1; CDR3: CASSFRRTGDEKLFF; DNA: TGTGCCAGCAGCTTCAGACGGACAGGGGACGAAAAACTGTTTTTT
size: .; J: TRBJ1-1; V: TRBV5-6; D: .; CDR3: CASSLVYRHMNTEAFF; DNA: TGTGCCAGCAGCTTGGTCTACAGACACATGAACACTGAAGCTTTCTTT
size: .; J: TRBJ2-1; V: TRBV5-5; D: TRBD2; CDR3: CASSPRTSLRDNEQFF; DNA: TGTGCCAGCAGCCCCCGGACTAGCCTAAGAGACAATGAGCAGTTCTTC
size: .; J: TRBJ1-4; V: TRBV18; D: TRBD1; CDR3: CASSRAGGTNEKLFF; DNA: TGTGCCAGCTCTCGCGCAGGGGGCACTAATGAAAAACTGTTTTTT
size: few; J: TRBJ1-4; V: TRBV21-1; D: .; CDR3: CASSPLGRAAKEKLFF; DNA: TGTGCCAGCAGCCCCCTCGGACGCGCCGCGAAGGAAAAACTGTTTTTT
size: once; J: TRBJ2-3; V: TRBV10-3; D: TRBD1; CDR3: CAIKLGQGTSTDTQYF; DNA: TGTGCCATCAAACTGGGACAGGGCACTAGCACAGATACGCAGTATTTT
size: .; J: TRBJ2-5; V: TRBV7-9; D: TRBD1; CDR3: CASSLGGGATQYF; DNA: TGTGCCAGCAGCTTAGGAGGGGGCGCGACCCAGTACTTC
size: .; J: TRBJ1-1; V: TRBV27; D: .; CDR3: CASSTRVVNTEAFF; DNA: TGTGCCAGCAGTACCAGGGTGGTGAACACTGAAGCTTTCTTT
size: .; J: TRBJ2-5; V: TRBV11-2; D: .; CDR3: CASNFIRNSPGTQYF; DNA: TGTGCCAGCAACTTCATCCGTAACTCCCCGGGGACCCAGTACTTC
size: many; J: TRBJ1-1; V: TRBV19; D: .; CDR3: CASSIRQPAEAFF; DNA: TGTGCCAGTAGTATTAGACAGCCAGCTGAAGCTTTCTTT
size: few; J: TRBJ1-2; V: TRBV5-4; D: TRBD1; CDR3: CASRWTGSLYGYTF; DNA: TGTGCCAGCAGATGGACAGGGAGTCTCTATGGCTACACCTTC
size: .; J: TRBJ2-7; V: TRBV5-5; D: .; CDR3: CASSLVGREYEQYF; DNA: TGTGCCAGCAGCTTGGTCGGCAGGGAATACGAGCAGTACTTC
size: once; J: TRBJ2-4; V: TRBV11-1; D: .; CDR3: CASSLERENIQYF; DNA: TGTGCCAGCAGCTTAGAAAGGGAAAACATTCAGTACTTC
size: .; J: TRBJ2-2; V: TRBV11-2; D: .; CDR3: CASSLSRQTNTGELFF; DNA: TGTGCCAGCAGCCTGTCGCGGCAGACGAACACCGGGGAGCTGTTTTTT
size: few; J: TRBJ2-4; V: TRBV4-1; D: .; CDR3: CASSPLEAGRVYQYF; DNA: TGCGCCAGCAGCCCACTCGAGGCAGGTCGGGTCTATCAGTACTTC
size: .; J: TRBJ1-5; V: TRBV5-1; D: .; CDR3: CASSFSNQPQHF; DNA: TGCGCCAGCAGCTTTAGCAATCAGCCCCAGCATTTT
size: .; J: TRBJ1-1; V: TRBV5-4; D: .; CDR3: CASSDSLTEAFF; DNA: TGTGCCAGCAGCGACAGTCTGACTGAAGCTTTCTTT
size: few; J: TRBJ2-7; V: TRBV19; D: .; CDR3: CASSIDNRLIREQYF; DNA: TGTGCCAGTAGTATAGATAACAGGTTAATCCGCGAGCAGTACTTC
size: .; J: TRBJ2-5; V: TRBV5-4; D: TRBD1; CDR3: CASSPTTGGERETQYF; DNA: TGTGCCAGCAGCCCGACGACAGGGGGCGAGAGGGAGACCCAGTACTTC
size: few; J: TRBJ1-2; V: TRBV19; D: .; CDR3: CASSIDRWYGYTF; DNA: TGTGCCAGTAGTATAGACAGATGGTATGGCTACACCTTC